This T cell receptor beta chain emerged from a study of control samples from healthy donors and cancer patients (TCRdb year 2020). Library preparation was by the immunoSEQ multiplex PCR assay. As stored in TCRdb, this immuneACCESS dataset retains in-frame rearrangements with V and J assigned. A fraction of the clones does not appear; measured against another copy, unresolved V genes explain less than half of the discrepancy, and the remainder lacks a known reason. The sample data list 90,000 to 140,000 clones, and around 82% of these were observed just once. The leading ten clones occupy about 13% of the sample. Trimmed from V: 7 bases; trimmed from J: 0 bases; junction bases lacking a gene match: 6. The germline V gene sets CDR1 to SNHLY and CDR2 to FYNNEI. Reading from cysteine to phenylalanine, the CDR3 counts 15 amino acids. The kept DNA is CDR3 alone, 45 bases in frame from the first base. To note about this clone: The specificity of this receptor is unknown. Base qualities are not provided; no much larger clone lies one nucleotide away.

Sequencing used blood. The receptor was derived from a woman in her forties or fifties in good health. The chain is assembled from TRBV2 and TRBJ2-3, with 8 middle bases fitting TRBD2. The CDR3 reads as follows: CASKLRTSSTDTQYF. The nucleotides read TGTGCCAGCAAGTTAAGGACTAGCAGCACAGATACGCAGTATTTT.